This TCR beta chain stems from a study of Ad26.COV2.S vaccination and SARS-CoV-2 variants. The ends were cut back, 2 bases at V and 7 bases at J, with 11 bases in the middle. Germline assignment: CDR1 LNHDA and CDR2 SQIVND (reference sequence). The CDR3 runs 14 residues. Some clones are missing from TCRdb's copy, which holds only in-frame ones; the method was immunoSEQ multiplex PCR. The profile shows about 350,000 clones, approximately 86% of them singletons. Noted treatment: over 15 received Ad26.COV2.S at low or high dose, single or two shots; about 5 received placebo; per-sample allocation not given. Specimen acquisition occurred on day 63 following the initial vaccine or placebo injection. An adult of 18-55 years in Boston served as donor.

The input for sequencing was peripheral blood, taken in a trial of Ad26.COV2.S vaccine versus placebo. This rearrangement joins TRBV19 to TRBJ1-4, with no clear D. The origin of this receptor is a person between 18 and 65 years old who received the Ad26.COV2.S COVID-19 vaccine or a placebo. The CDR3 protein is CASSIRSGGEKLFF. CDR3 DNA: TGTGCCAGTAGTATAAGGTCAGGTGGTGAAAAACTGTTTTTT.